The 8 T cell receptor beta chains in this list originate from one sample, sequenced in a study of T-cell memory formation after mild COVID-19. TCRdb reanalysed the 5' RACE reads using MiXCR and keeps one entry per CDR3 protein. The sample contains 300,000 to 350,000 distinct CDR3 sequences, roughly an eighth of which appear only once. The sequencing input was PBMCs or a T cell subset sorted from them (not recorded which). The source of these receptors is a man between 18 and 29 years old who had mild COVID-19 (a few samples of this study predate the infection). Cell type and time point are not known.

This clonotype was observed a few times. The rearrangement links TRBV7-2 to TRBJ2-3; TRBD2 is a possible D gene (6 bases). CDR1 and CDR2 from the germline V gene are SGHTA and FQGNSA. The CDR3 spans 13 residues. V was pared by 5 bases and J by 7 bases, with 13 bases between. The CDR3 protein is CASSGGDKYTQYF. The CDR3 DNA sequence: TGTGCCAGCAGCGGCGGGGATAAATATACGCAGTATTTT.

This clonotype was counted between two and nine times. Possible read error: a much larger clone is one base away. The rearrangement links TRBV5-6 to TRBJ2-1, with 13 bases fitting TRBD2. Trimming removed 4 bases from V and 0 bases from J; junction bases left unmatched: 1. The CDR3 loop spans 16 amino acids. Germline CDR1 SGHDT, CDR2 YYEEEE. The CDR3 DNA sequence: TGTGCCAGCAGCCGACTAGCGGGGGGCTCCTACAATGAGCAGTTCTTC. It yields the protein CASSRLAGGSYNEQFF.

The J gene is TRBJ2-7, the V gene TRBV10-3; D possibly corresponds to TRBD2 (5 bases). The CDR3 is made up of 13 amino acids. Trimming pared 5 bases from V and 7 bases from J, leaving 15 bases between. Germline CDR1 ENHRY, CDR2 SYGVKD. The CDR3 bases are TGTGCCATCAGTTTGGACTGGTCATGGGAGCAGTACTTC. Its protein product is CAISLDWSWEQYF.

The table lists this clonotype with a count of one. V usage is TRBV5-1 and J usage is TRBJ1-5; no clear D gene. V lost 1 base, J lost 7 bases, and 12 bases lay in between. This CDR3 spans 14 amino acids. Per the germline V gene, CDR1 is SGHRS and CDR2 is YFSETQ. The CDR3: CASSLYGEGQPQHF. In DNA, the CDR3 is TGCGCCAGCAGCTTGTACGGGGAAGGCCAGCCCCAGCATTTT.

The chain has TRBV5-1 and TRBJ2-5; TRBD1 agrees at 7 bases. With V trimmed by 3 bases and J by 5 bases, 10 bases remained unmatched. The CDR3 runs to 15 residues. Germline CDR1 SGHRS, CDR2 YFSETQ. Written as DNA, the CDR3 is TGCGCCAGCAGCTCCTTGAAGGGGGCCGACGAGACCCAGTACTTC. It yields the protein CASSSLKGADETQYF.

The V gene is TRBV2, the J gene TRBJ2-7; D is unresolved. Germline V gives CDR1 SNHLY, CDR2 FYNNEI. CDR3 length equals 15 residues. Trimming removed 0 bases at V and 1 base at J, with 10 bases between. This CDR3 is CASSEAPALSYEQYV. The CDR3 nucleotides are TGTGCCAGCAGTGAAGCGCCCGCGTTGTCCTACGAGCAGTACGTC.

This clonotype was seen ten or more times. This chain joins TRBV5-1 and TRBJ1-1; TRBD1 is a possible D gene (6 bases). Germline CDR1 reads SGHRS; CDR2 reads YFSETQ. The CDR3 has 16 amino acids. Trimming took 0 bases from V and 6 from J, leaving 18 bases between them. CDR3 amino acids: CASSLVDGGRRAEAFF. CDR3 nucleotide sequence: TGCGCCAGCAGCTTGGTTGATGGGGGGCGCAGGGCTGAAGCTTTCTTT.

The chain combines TRBV2 with TRBJ1-1; no clear D. This CDR3 is 13 amino acids long. The V gene lost 2 bases and the J gene lost 1 base, with 5 bases spanning the gap. CDR1 is SNHLY, CDR2 FYNNEI, per germline. The CDR3 sequence is CASSELANTEAFF. As DNA, the CDR3 is TGTGCCAGCAGTGAATTGGCGAACACTGAAGCTTTCTTT.